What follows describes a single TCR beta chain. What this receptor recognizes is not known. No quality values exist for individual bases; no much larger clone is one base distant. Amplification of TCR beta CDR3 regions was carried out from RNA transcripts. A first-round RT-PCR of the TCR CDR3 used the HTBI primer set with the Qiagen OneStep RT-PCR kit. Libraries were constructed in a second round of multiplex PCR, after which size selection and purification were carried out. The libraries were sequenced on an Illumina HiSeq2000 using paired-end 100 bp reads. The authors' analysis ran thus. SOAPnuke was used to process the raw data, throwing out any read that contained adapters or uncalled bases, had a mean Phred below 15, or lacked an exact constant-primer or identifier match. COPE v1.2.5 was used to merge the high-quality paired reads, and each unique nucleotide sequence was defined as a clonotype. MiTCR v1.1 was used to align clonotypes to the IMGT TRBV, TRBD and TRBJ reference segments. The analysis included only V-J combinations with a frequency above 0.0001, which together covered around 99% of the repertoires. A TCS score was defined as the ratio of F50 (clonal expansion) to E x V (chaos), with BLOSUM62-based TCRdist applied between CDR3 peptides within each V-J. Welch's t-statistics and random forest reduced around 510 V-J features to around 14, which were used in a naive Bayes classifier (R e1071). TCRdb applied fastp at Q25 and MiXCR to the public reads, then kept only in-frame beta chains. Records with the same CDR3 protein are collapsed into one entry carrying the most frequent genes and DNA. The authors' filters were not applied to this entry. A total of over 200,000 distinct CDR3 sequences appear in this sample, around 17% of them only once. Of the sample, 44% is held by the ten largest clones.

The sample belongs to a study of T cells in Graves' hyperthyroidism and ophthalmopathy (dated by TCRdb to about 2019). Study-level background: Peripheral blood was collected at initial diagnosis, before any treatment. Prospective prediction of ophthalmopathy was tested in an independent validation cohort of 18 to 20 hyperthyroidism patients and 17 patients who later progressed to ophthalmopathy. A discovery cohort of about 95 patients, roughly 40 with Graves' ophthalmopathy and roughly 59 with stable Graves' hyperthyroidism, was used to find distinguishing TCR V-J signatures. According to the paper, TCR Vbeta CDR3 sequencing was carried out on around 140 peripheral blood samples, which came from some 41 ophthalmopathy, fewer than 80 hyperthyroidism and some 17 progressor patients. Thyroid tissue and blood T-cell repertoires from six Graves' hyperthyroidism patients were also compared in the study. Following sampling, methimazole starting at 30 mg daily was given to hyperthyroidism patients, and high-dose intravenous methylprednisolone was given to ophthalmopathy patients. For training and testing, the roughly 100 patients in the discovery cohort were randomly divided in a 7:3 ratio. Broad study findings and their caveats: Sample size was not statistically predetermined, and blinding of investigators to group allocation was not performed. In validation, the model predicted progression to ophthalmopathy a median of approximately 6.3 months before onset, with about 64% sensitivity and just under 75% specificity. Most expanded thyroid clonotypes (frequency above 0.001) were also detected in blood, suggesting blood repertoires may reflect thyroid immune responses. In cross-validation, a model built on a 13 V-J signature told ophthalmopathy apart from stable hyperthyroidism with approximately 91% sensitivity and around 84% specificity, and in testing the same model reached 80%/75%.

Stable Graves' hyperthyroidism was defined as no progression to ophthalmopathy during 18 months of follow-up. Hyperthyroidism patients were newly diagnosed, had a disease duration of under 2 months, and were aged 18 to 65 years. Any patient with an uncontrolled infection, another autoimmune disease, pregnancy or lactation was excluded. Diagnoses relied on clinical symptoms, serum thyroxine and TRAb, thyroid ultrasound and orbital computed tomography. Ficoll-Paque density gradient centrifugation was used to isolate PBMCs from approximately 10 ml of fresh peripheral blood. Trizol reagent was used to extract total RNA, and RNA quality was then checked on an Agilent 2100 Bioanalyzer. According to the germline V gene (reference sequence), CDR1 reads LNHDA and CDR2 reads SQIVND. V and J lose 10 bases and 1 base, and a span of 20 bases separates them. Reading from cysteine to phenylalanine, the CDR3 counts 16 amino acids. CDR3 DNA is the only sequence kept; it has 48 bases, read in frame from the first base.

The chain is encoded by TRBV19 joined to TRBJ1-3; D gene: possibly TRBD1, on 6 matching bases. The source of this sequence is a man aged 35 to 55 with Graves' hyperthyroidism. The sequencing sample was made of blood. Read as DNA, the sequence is TGTGCCAATAACCGCCCCGGGACACCTTCTGGAAACACCATATATTTT. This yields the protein CANNRPGTPSGNTIYF. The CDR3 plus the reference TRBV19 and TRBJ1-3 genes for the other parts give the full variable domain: DGGITQSPKYLFRKEGQNVTLSCEQNLNHDAMYWYRQDPGQGLRLIYYSQIVNDFQKGDIAEGYSVSREKKESFPLTVTSAQKNPTAFYLCANNRPGTPSGNTIYFGEGSWLTVV.